This record looks at one T cell receptor beta chain sequence and its context. Its antigen is not yet known. One base away there is no much larger clone; base qualities are not given. The time point label here, explained by the study, means: persistent/refractory GD, antithyroid drugs over 5 years with positive TRAb. For both TCR sequencing and RNA sequencing, RNA was extracted from PBMCs in TRIzol. Graves' disease was diagnosed according to American Thyroid Association guidelines. Patients were recruited from an endocrinology department in Xi'an, China. Each patient gave 7 to 9.5 milliliters of peripheral blood, collected in an EDTA anticoagulant tube. Ficoll Paque Plus density gradient separation was used to isolate PBMCs, and no further T cell sorting was done. An Agilent 2100 Bioanalyzer and agarose gel were used to check RNA quality, and a NanoDrop 2000 was used to measure RNA concentration. The germline V gene (reference sequence) sets CDR1 to SEHNR and CDR2 to FQNEAQ. Inclusive of the bounding cysteine and phenylalanine, the CDR3 is 15 residues long. Only CDR3 DNA remains: 45 bases, in frame from the first base. The V end gives up 0 bases and the J end 7 bases, leaving 8 bases in the junction not matched to a gene.

The record originates from a study of regulatory T cells in long-lasting Graves disease (dated by TCRdb to 2020 to 2023). As for the study more broadly: Persistent Graves' disease was defined as persistently positive TSH receptor autoantibodies together with antithyroid drug treatment for over 5 years. Persistent Graves' disease patients were compared with newly diagnosed Graves' disease patients by peripheral blood TCR sequencing and RNA sequencing. The study took place in China and was registered as a clinical trial. TCR sequencing covered roughly 13 persistent and 20 or so newly diagnosed Graves' disease patients, around 33 samples in total. Antithyroid drugs had been taken for approximately 10 years on average by persistent Graves' disease patients in the clinical cohort. General findings and caveats noted by the study authors: Because the primary lesion, thyroid tissue, could not be accessed, the study looked at peripheral blood alone. The authors acknowledged the small sample size as a limitation that may reduce accuracy. Only the TCR beta chain was sequenced and analyzed. Compared with newly diagnosed patients, patients with persistent Graves' disease had lower TCR Shannon entropy and fewer highly expanded clones, which suggests clonal expansion. Preferential use of TRBV28, TRBJ1-2 and TRBJ2-5 was observed in persistent disease, whereas TRBV20-1 and TRBJ2-1 were favored in newly diagnosed disease. More public clonotypes were shared among persistent patients (fewer than 3,000) than among newly diagnosed patients (approximately 1,000).

Library preparation used multiplex PCR. Sequencing was carried out with an Illumina HiSeq 4000. iRepertoire HTBI primers and Arm-PCR amplification of CDR3 regions were used to construct TCR beta libraries. PCR products were gel purified before sequencing. In the source study's methods: Gene usage analysis of CDR3 amino acid clonotypes used the 62 TRBV and more than 13 TRBJ segments found across samples. COPE and FqMerger were used to merge filtered high-quality paired reads into contigs. BLAST was used to align contigs to IMGT TRBV, TRBD and TRBJ reference genes, and CDR3 was defined according to IMGT. Highly expanded clones were defined as clonotypes with a frequency above 0.1%. Shannon entropy was used to measure repertoire diversity, and the Gini coefficient was used to measure V-J evenness. Public clonotypes were defined as clonotypes shared by more than one individual. In TCRdb, the public reads were trimmed at Q25 with fastp and aligned with MiXCR, with productive beta chains retained. Entries are consolidated by CDR3 protein sequence, retaining the most common genes and DNA. TCRdb, not the original authors, processed these V and J calls. The sample table shows some 330,000 distinct CDR3 sequences, and 23% are seen once. About 29% of the sample goes to the ten largest clones.

Sample: peripheral blood mononuclear cells (PBMCs), taken when the disease was refractory, from a patient treated with antithyroid drugs. The clonotype was recovered from a woman between 40 and 50 years old with Graves disease. Donor details come from another sample of the same person, matched by shared clones. The chain is made from TRBV7-9 and TRBJ2-7, and TRBD2 aligns with 8 junction nucleotides. The DNA reads TGTGCCAGCAGCTTAGCCCTAGCGGGTATGCTGGAGCAGTACTTC. Translation gives CASSLALAGMLEQYF.